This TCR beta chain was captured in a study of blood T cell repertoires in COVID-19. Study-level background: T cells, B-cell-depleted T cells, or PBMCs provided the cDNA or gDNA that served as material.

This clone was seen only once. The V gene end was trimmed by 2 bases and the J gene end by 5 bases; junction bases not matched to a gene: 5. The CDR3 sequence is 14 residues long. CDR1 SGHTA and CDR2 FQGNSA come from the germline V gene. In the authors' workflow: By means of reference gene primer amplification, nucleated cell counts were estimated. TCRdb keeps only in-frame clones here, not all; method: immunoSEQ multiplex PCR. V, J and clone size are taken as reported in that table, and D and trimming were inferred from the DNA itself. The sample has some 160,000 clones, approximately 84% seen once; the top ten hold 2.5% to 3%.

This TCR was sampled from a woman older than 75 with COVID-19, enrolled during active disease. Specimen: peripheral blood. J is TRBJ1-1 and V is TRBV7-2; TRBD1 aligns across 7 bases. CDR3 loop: CASSLKRGHTEAFF. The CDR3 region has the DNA TGTGCCAGCAGCTTAAAGAGGGGGCATACTGAAGCTTTCTTT.